This T cell receptor beta chain emerged from a study of monozygotic twins with inflammatory bowel disease. Germline V gene sequence: CDR1 SGHRS, CDR2 YFSETQ. The CDR3 runs 16 residues. It was 3,500 to 4,000 ng of total RNA that each TCR library used. Reanalyzing the 5' RACE reads, TCRdb keeps one entry per CDR3 protein, without DNA. In all, the sample yields more than 350,000 distinct CDR3 sequences. With regard to this clonotype: Its antigen is unknown.

The study's findings and limits: Those with IBD had lower TCRbeta diversity (inverse Simpson) than their healthy co-twins did.

V gene TRBV5-1 combines with J gene TRBJ1-3; checking the TCRdb D call of TRBD1 is not possible without DNA. Source material: blood. This TCR came from a human donor with ulcerative colitis or Crohn's disease, or a healthy co-twin of an affected twin (not recorded which). The CDR3 protein is CASSLRGQGSGNTIYF.